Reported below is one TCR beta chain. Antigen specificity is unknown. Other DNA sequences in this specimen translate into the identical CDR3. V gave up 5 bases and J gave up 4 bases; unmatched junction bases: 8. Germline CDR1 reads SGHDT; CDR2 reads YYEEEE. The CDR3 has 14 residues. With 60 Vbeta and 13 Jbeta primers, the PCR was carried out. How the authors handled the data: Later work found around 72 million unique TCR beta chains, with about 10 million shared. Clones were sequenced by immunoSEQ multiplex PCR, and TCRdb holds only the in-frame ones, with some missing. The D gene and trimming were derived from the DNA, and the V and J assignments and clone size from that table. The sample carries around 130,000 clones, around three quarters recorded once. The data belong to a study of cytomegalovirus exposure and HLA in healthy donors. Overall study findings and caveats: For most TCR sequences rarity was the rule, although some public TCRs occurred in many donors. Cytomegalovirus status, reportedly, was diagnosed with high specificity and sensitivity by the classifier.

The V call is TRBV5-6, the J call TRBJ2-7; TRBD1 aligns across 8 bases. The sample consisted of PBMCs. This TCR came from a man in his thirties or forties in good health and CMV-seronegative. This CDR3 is CASSQGQGRYEQYF. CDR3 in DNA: TGTGCCAGCAGTCAAGGACAGGGCCGATACGAGCAGTACTTC.